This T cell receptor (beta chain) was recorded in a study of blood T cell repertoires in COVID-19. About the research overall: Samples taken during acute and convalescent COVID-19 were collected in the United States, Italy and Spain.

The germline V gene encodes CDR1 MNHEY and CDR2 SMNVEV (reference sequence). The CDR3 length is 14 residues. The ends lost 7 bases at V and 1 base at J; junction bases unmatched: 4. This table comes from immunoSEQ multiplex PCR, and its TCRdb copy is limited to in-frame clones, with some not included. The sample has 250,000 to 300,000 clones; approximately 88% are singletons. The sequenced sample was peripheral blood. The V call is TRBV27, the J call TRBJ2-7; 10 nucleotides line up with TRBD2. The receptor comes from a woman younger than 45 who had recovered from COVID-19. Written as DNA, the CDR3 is TGTGCCAGCAAGGGACTAGCGTCGTCCTACGAGCAGTACTTC. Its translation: CASKGLASSYEQYF.